This T cell receptor beta chain was documented in a study of OX40 agonist ivuxolimab in advanced cancers. Whole-study results and caveats: Blood T cells, both CD4+ and CD8+, expanded clonally by week 6 at 0.1 to 3.0 mg/kg.

In the case of this clone: Antigen: not known.

Using immunoSEQ multiplex PCR, the repertoire was profiled, and TCRdb retains in-frame clones only, with some absent. This sample has tens of thousands of clones, with over 75% found just once. Systemic immunosuppression or a history of autoimmune disease excluded patients. V shed 0 bases, J shed 2 bases, and the junction held 7 bases outside the gene matches. CDR3 length: 18 residues. The receptor was isolated from an adult with an advanced solid tumor such as melanoma, head and neck, liver or kidney cancer. Source: CD4+ or CD8+ T cells sorted from blood, taken in a trial of the OX40 agonist ivuxolimab. The V and J genes are TRBV5-3 and TRBJ2-1, with 11 bases that match TRBD2. TRBV5-3 is identified as an open reading frame with a role that is uncertain. The CDR3 region is CARSLVEYSGRAYNEQFF. The CDR3 DNA reads as TGTGCCAGAAGCTTGGTGGAATATAGCGGGAGGGCCTACAATGAGCAGTTCTTC.